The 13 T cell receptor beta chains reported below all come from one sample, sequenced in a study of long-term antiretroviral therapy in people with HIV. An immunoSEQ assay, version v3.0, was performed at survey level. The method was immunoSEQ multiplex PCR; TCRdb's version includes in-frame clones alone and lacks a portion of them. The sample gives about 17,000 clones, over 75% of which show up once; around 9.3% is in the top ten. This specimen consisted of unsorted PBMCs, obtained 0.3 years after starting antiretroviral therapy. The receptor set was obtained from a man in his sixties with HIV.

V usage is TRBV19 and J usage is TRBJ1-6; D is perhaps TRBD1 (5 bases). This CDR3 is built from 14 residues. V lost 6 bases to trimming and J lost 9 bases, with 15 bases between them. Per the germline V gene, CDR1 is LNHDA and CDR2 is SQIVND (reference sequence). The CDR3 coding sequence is TGTGCCAGTAGGGACACGAAAGGCCTTTCACCCCTCCACTTT. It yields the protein CASRDTKGLSPLHF.

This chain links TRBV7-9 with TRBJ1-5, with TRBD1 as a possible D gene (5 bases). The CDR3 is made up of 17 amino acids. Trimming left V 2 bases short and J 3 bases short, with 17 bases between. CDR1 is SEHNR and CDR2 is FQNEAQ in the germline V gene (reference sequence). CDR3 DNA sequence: TGTGCCAGCAGCTTACGGCCCCCCGGGGGATTCAATCAGCCCCAGCATTTT. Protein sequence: CASSLRPPGGFNQPQHF. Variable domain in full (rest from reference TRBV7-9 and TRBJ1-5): DTGVSQNPRHKITKRGQNVTFRCDPISEHNRLYWYRQTLGQGPEFLTYFQNEAQLEKSRLLSDRFSAERPKGSFSTLEIQRTEQGDSAMYLCASSLRPPGGFNQPQHFGDGTRLSIL.

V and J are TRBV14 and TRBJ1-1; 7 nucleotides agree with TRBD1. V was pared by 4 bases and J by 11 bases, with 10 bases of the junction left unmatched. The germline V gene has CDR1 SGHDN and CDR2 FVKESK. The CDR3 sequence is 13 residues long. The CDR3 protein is CASSLSEGAAAFF. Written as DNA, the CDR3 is TGTGCCAGCAGCCTGTCGGAGGGGGCCGCCGCTTTCTTT.

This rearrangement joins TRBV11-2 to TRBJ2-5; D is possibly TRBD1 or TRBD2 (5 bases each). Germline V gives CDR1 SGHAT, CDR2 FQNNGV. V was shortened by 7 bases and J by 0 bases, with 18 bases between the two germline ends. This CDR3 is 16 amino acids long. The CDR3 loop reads CASTGRTTGNQETQYF. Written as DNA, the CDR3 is TGTGCCAGCACAGGGAGAACAACCGGGAACCAAGAGACCCAGTACTTC.

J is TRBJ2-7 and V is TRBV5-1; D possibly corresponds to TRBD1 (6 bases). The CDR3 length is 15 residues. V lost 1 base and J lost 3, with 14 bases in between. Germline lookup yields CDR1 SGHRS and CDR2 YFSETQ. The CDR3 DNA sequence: TGCGCCAGCAGCTTGAGGACAGAGGGCGGCTACGAGCAGTACTTC. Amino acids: CASSLRTEGGYEQYF.

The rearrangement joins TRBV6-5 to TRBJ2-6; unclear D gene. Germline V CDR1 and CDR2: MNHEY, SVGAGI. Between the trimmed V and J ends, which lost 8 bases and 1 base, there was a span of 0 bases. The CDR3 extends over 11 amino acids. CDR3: CASSGANVLTF. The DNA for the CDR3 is TGTGCCAGCTCTGGGGCCAACGTCCTGACTTTC.

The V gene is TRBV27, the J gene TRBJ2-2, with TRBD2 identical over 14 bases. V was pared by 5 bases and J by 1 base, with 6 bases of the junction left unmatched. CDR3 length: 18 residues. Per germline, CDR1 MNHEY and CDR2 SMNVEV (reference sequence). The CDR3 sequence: CASSPRTSGRRNTGELFF. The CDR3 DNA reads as TGTGCCAGCAGTCCGCGGACTAGCGGGAGGAGGAACACCGGGGAGCTGTTTTTT.

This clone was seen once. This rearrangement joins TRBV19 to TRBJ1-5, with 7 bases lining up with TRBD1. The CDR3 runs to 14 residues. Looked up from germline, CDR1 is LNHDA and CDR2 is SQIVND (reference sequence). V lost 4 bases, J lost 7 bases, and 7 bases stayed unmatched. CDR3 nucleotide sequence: TGTGCCAGTAGTACACGACAGGGTTACCAGCCCCAGCATTTT. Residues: CASSTRQGYQPQHF.

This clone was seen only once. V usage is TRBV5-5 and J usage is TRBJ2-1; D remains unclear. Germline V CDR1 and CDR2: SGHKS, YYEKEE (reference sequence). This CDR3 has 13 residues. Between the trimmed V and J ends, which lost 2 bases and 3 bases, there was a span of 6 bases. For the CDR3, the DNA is TGTGCCAGCAGCTTAATTATCTACAATGAGCAGTTCTTC. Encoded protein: CASSLIIYNEQFF.

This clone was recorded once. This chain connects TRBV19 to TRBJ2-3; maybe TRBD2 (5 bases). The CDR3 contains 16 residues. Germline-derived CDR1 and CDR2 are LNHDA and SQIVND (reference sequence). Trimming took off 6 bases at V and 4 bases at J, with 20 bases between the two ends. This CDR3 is CASRAVGVAISDTQYF. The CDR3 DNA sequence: TGTGCCAGTAGAGCGGTTGGGGTAGCGATCTCAGATACGCAGTATTTT.

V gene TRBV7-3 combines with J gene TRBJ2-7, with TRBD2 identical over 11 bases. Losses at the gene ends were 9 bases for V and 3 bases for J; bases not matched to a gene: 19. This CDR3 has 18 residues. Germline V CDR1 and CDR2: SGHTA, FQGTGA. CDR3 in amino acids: CARLAGDLVPKEDYEQYF. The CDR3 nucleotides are TGTGCCAGACTAGCGGGAGATTTAGTCCCTAAAGAAGACTACGAGCAGTACTTC.

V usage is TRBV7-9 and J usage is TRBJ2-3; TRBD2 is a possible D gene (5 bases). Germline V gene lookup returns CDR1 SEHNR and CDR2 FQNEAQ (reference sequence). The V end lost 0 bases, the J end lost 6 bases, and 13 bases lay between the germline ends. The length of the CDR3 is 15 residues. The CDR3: CASSLADPGVDTQYF. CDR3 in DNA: TGTGCCAGCAGCTTAGCGGACCCCGGGGTGGATACGCAGTATTTT.

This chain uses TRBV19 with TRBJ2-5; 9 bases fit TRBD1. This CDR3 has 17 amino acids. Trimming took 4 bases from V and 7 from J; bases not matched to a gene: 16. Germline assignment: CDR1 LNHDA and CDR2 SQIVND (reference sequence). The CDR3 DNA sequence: TGTGCCAGTAGTACACCCGGACAGGGGAGATTCTCACGGACCCAGTACTTC. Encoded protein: CASSTPGQGRFSRTQYF.